A single sample gave rise to the 6 T cell receptor beta chains below, sequenced in a study of control samples from healthy donors and cancer patients. Sequencing used immunoSEQ multiplex PCR; TCRdb keeps in-frame clones, though not all of them. The sample shows tens of thousands of clones, around nine tenths of them seen only once. The sample consisted of blood. The receptors shown here come from a woman aged 55-69 years in good health.

The chain is built from TRBV5-4 and TRBJ2-2; D is undetermined. V lost 3 bases to trimming and J lost 4 bases, with 16 bases between them. From germline, CDR1 is SGHNT and CDR2 YYREEE (reference sequence). The CDR3 loop spans 16 amino acids. CDR3 sequence reads: CASSSRHHLVTGELFF. Written as DNA, the CDR3 is TGTGCCAGCAGCTCCCGGCACCATTTAGTCACCGGGGAGCTGTTTTTT.

The rearrangement uses TRBV7-2 and TRBJ2-5; 9 bases agree with TRBD2. V lost 4 bases to trimming and J lost 2 bases; unmatched junction nucleotides: 14. CDR1 is SGHTA and CDR2 is FQGNSA in the germline V gene. The CDR3 runs 18 residues. The CDR3 DNA reads as TGTGCCAGCAGCTCTATGTGGTTAGCGGGGGCATTACAAGAGACCCAGTACTTC. The encoded protein is CASSSMWLAGALQETQYF.

The chain couples TRBV10-3 to TRBJ2-1, with D possibly matching TRBD2 (7 bases). This CDR3 contains 14 residues. V was cut by 7 bases and J by 0 bases, with 10 bases left in between. Germline loops: CDR1 ENHRY, CDR2 SYGVKD. The chain's CDR3 is CAITRGGSYNEQFF. The CDR3 bases are TGTGCCATCACAAGGGGGGGCTCCTACAATGAGCAGTTCTTC.

The chain has TRBV20-1 and TRBJ2-5; D unresolved. Germline loops: CDR1 DFQATT, CDR2 SNEGSKA (reference sequence). The V gene lost 3 bases and the J gene lost 5 bases, with 13 bases spanning the gap. This CDR3 has 13 residues. The CDR3 DNA sequence: TGCAGTGCTAGTTATAGTCGGCGCGAGACCCAGTACTTC. Its translation is CSASYSRRETQYF.

The chain links TRBV19 to TRBJ2-5, with D possibly TRBD2 on 6 matching bases. CDR1 LNHDA and CDR2 SQIVND come from the germline V gene (reference sequence). The CDR3 extends over 11 amino acids. V was clipped by 11 bases and J by 1 base, with 8 bases between them. For the CDR3, the DNA is TGTGCCGGCGGGATCCAAGAGACCCAGTACTTC. Translating it yields CAGGIQETQYF.

This clone has more than one count but fewer than ten. J is TRBJ2-5 and V is TRBV11-2; maybe TRBD2 (6 bases). Germline CDR1 is SGHAT and CDR2 is FQNNGV. V dropped 0 bases and J dropped 4 bases, with 12 bases sitting between them. This CDR3 is built from 15 residues. The CDR3 nucleotides read TGTGCCAGCAGCTTAGATCCCGGGCGGGGAGAGACCCAGTACTTC. It codes for CASSLDPGRGETQYF.